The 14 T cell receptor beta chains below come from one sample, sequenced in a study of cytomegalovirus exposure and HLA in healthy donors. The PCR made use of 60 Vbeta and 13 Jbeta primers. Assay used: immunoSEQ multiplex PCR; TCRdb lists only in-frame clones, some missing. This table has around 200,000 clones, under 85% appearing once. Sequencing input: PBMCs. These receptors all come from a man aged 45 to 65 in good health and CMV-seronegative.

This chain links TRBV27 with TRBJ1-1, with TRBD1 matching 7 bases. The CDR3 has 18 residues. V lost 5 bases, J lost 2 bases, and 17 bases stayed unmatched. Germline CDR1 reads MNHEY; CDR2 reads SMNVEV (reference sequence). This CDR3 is CASSPTIRRTGRNTEAFF. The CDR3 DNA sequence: TGTGCCAGCAGTCCCACTATCCGTCGGACAGGCAGAAACACTGAAGCTTTCTTT.

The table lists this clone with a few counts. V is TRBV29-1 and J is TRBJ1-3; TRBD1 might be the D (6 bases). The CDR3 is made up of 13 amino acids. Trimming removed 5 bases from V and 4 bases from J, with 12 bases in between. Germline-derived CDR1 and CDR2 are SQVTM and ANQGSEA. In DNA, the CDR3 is TGCAGCGTTACACGAGGGACAGGAAACACCATATATTTT. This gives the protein CSVTRGTGNTIYF.

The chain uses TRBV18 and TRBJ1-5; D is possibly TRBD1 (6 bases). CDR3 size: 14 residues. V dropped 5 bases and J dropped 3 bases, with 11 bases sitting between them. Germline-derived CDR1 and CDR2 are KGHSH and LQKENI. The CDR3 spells CASSIGQTNQPQHF. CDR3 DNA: TGTGCCAGCTCAATTGGACAGACCAATCAGCCCCAGCATTTT.

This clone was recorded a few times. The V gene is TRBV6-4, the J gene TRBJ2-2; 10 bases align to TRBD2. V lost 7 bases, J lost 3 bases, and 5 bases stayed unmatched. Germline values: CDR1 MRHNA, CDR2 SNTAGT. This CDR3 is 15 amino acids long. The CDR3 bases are TGTGCCAGCACCCCAAGCGGGAGGGACACCGGGGAGCTGTTTTTT. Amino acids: CASTPSGRDTGELFF.

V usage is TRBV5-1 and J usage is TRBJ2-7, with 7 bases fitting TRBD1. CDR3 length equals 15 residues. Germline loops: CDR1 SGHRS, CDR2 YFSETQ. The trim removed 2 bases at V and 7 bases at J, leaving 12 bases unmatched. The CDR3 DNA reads TGCGCCAGCAGCTTTCGCCGGACAGGTCTGAGTGAGCAGTACTTC. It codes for CASSFRRTGLSEQYF.

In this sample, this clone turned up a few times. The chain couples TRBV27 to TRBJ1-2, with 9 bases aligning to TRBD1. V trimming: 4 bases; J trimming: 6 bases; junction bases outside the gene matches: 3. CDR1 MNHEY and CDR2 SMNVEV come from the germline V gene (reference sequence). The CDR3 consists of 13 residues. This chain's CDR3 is CASSWGQGNGYTF. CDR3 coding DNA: TGTGCCAGCAGTTGGGGACAGGGTAATGGCTACACCTTC.

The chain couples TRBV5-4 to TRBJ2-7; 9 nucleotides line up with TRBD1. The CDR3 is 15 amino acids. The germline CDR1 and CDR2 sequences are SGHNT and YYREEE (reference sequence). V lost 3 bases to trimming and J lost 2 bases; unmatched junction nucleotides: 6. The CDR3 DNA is TGTGCCAGCAGCTCGCCGGGACAGGGAACCTACGAGCAGTACTTC. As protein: CASSSPGQGTYEQYF.

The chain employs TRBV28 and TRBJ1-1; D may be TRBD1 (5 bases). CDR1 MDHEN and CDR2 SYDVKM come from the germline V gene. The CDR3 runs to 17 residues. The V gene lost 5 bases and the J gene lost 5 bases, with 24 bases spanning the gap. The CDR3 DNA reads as TGTGCCAGCAGTGGGGATAGGGAGGGGTTGGGGAAGACTGAAGCTTTCTTT. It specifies CASSGDREGLGKTEAFF.

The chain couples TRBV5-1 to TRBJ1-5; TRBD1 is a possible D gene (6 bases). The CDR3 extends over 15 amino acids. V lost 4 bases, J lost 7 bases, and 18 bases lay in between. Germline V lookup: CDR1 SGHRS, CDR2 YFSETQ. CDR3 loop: CASSPTGRNHQPQHF. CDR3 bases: TGCGCCAGCAGCCCGACAGGAAGAAACCACCAGCCCCAGCATTTT.

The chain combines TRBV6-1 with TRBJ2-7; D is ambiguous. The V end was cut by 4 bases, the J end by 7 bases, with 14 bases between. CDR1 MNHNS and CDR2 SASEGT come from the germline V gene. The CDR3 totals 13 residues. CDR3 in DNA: TGTGCCAGCAGTGGTCGGAGTACCGGGGAGCAGTACTTC. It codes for CASSGRSTGEQYF.

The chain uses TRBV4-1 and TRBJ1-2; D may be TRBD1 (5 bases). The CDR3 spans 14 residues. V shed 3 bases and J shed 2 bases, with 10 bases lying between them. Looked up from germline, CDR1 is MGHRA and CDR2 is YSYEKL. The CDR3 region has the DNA TGCGCCAGCAGCCAGGCGACAGTCAACTATGGCTACACCTTC. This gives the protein CASSQATVNYGYTF.

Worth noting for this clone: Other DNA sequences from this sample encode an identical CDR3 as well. This chain's CDR3 is CASSLSQYNEQFF. CDR3 nucleotide sequence: TGTGCCAGCAGTTTAAGTCAGTACAATGAGCAGTTCTTC. The chain recombines TRBV27 with TRBJ2-1; D is undetermined. The V end was cut by 2 bases, the J end by 4 bases, with 6 bases between. The CDR3 runs to 13 residues. Germline V gene data show CDR1 as MNHEY and CDR2 as SMNVEV (reference sequence).

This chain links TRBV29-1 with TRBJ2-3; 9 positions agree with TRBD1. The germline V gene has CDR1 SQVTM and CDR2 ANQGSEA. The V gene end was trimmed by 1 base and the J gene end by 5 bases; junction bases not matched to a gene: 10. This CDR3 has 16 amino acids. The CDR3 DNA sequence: TGCAGCGTTGAAGGAAGGGACAGGGAGATCGGAGATACGCAGTATTTT. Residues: CSVEGRDREIGDTQYF.

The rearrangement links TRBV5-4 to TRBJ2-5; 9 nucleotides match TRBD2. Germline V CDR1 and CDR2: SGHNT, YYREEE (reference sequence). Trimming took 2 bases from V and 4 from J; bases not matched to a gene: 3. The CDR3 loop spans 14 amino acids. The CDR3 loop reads CASSFSSGIETQYF. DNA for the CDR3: TGTGCCAGCAGCTTTTCTAGCGGGATAGAGACCCAGTACTTC. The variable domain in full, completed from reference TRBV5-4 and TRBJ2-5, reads ETGVTQSPTHLIKTRGQQVTLRCSSQSGHNTVSWYQQALGQGPQFIFQYYREEENGRGNFPPRFSGLQFPNYSSELNVNALELDDSALYLCASSFSSGIETQYFGPGTRLLVL.